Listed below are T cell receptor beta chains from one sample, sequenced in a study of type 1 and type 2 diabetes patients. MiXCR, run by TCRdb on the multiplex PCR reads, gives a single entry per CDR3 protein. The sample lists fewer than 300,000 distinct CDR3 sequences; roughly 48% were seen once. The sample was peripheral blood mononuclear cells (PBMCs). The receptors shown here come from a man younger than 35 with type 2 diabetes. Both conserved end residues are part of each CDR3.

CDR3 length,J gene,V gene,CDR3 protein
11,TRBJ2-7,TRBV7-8,CASSLIYEQYF
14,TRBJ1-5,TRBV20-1,CSATAPGGNQPQHF
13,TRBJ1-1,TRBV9,CASSVATGTEAFF
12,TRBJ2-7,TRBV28,CASRTGDQEQYF
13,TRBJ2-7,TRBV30,CAWSRTHTNEQYF
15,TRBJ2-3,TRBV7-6,CASSLRTGRTDTQYF
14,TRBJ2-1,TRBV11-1,CASSHREGREEQFF
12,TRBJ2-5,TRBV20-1,CSVGSGRETQYF
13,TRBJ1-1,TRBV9,CASSVGVATEAFF
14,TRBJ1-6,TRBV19,CATLPGDPNSPLHF
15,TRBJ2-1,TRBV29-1,CSVLGLAGARNGQFF
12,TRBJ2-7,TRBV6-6,CAMSPALGEQYF
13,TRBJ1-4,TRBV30,CAWRSGINEELFF
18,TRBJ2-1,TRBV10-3,CAISASSGGTYTYNEQFF
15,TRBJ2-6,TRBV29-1,CSVGGDRTGANVLTF
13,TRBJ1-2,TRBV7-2,CASSSYINYGYTF
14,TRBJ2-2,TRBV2,CASIPGSLTGELFF
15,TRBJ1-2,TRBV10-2,CASSESRGLDYGYTF
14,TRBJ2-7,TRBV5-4,CASSLYGGTYKQYF
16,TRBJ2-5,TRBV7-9,CASRPSDRTRRETQYF
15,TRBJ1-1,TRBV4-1,CASSRPGTVNTEAFF
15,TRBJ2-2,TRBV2,CASSVTPEVTGELFF
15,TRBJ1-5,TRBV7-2,CASRPVPQGNQPQHF
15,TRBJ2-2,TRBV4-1,CASTWVRRDDGELFF
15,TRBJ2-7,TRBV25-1,CASTDDTGTAYEQYF
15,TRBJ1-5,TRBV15,CATSSRGQGDQPQHF
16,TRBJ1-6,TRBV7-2,CASSPRRDRVASPLHF
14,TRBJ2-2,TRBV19,CASSIQGNTGELFF
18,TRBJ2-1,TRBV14,CASSQDSIARTQENEQFF
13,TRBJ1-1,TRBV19,CASSIYGNTEAFF
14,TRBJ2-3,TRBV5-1,CASSSLAPLDTQYF
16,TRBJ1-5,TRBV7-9,CASSLEIAGSNQPQHF
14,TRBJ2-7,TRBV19,CASSSTAVTYEQYF
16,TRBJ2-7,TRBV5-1,CASSPVGVPSSYEQYF
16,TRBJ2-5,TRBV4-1,CASSQESGGAVETQYF
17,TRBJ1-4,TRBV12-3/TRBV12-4,CASSPGDRGNFNEKLFF
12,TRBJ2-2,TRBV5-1,CASKGGVSELFF
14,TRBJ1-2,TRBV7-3,CASSLRTAPLGYTF
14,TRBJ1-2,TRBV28,CASSRTDRLYGYTF
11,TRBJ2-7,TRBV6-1,CAGQGPEVQYF
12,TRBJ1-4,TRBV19,CASGQGARELFF
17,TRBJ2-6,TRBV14,CASSHLGGGPGANVLTF
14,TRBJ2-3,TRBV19,CASSIDGNRETQYF
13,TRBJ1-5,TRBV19,CASRGTGNQPQHF
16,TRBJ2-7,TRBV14,CASSRSGQGYPYEQYF
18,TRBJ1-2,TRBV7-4,CASSPMELRDTNGEGYTF
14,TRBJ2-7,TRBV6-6,CASSLVQGPYEQYF
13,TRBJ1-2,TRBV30,CAWSVHGGIGYTF
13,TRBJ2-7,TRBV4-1,CASSQEGTYEQYF
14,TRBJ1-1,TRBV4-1,CASSQWQVGAEAFF
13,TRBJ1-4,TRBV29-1,CSVETATNEKLFF
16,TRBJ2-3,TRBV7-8,CASSLPRGRLTDTQYF
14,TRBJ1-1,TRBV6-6,CASSYGHLDTEAFF
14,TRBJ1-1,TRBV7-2,CASSLTFPNTEAFF
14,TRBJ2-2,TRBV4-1,CASSQDRHTGELFF
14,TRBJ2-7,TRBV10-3,CAISAGQERDEQYF
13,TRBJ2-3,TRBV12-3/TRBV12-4,CASTGIPTDTQYF
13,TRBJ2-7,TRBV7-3,CASSSTRGYEQYF
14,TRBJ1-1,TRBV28,CASGQTGMNTEAFF